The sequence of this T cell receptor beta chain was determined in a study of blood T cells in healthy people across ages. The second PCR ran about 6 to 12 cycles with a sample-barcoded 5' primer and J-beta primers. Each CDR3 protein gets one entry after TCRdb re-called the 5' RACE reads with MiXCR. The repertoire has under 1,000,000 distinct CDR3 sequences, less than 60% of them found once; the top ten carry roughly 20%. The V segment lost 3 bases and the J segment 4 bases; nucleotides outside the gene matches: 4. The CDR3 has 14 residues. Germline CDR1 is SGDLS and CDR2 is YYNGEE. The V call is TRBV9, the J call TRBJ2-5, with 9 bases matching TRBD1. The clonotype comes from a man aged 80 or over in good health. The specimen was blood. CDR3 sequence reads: CASSADRGLETQYF. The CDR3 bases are TGTGCCAGCAGCGCCGACAGGGGGTTAGAGACCCAGTACTTC.